Sequencing of this TCR beta chain was carried out in a study of blood T cell repertoires in COVID-19. On the study more broadly: Acute and convalescent COVID-19 samples came from the United States, Italy and Spain.

Original data processing: From reference gene primer amplification, estimates of nucleated cell counts were derived. Produced via immunoSEQ multiplex PCR; TCRdb's table is partial and in-frame only. The DNA was the basis for D and trimming; V, J and clone size are from that table. The sample has around 130,000 clones, around 78% seen once. Trimming removed 5 bases at V and 7 bases at J, with 18 bases between. Germline V lookup: CDR1 LNHNV, CDR2 YYDKDF (reference sequence). The CDR3 has 15 amino acids. The V gene is TRBV15, the J gene TRBJ1-5, with D perhaps matching TRBD1 (6 bases). The clonotype comes from a human donor in a cohort sampled during active COVID-19. The sample was peripheral blood. In nucleotides, the CDR3 is TGTGCCACCAGCCCCCAGAAAGGGGGTAGGCAGCCCCAGCATTTT. This codes for CATSPQKGGRQPQHF.